This is a list of T cell receptor beta chains from one sample in a study of T-cell reconstitution after alpha-beta-depleted transplantation in children. TCRdb itself ran the PCR reads through MiXCR, one entry per CDR3 protein. Of about 100,000 distinct CDR3 sequences in the sample, approximately 6.9% were seen once. The sequenced sample was PBMCs, mostly from graft donor cells, obtained 360 days after TCRalphabeta/CD19-depleted stem cell transplant. Receptors were obtained from a male patient between 2 and 15 years old who had a stem cell transplant for acute lymphoblastic leukemia, so the T cells may come from the graft donor. CDR3s include the opening cysteine and the closing phenylalanine or tryptophan. A D gene is named only where the DNA matches it firmly.

d_call | j_call | v_call | cdr3_aa
NA | TRBJ2-1 | TRBV29-1 | CSVRDLGNEQFF
TRBD1 | TRBJ1-6 | TRBV4-3 | CASSQVVTGEDNSPLHF
NA | TRBJ2-3 | TRBV10-3 | CAISEGRGGPVEADTQYF
NA | TRBJ2-7 | TRBV5-1 | CASSLDGAPEQYF
NA | TRBJ2-3 | TRBV24-1 | CATSDFRGSADTQYF
NA | TRBJ1-1 | TRBV11-2 | CASSLQGNEAFF
NA | TRBJ1-1 | TRBV14 | CASNRFMNTEAFF
TRBD1 | TRBJ1-5 | TRBV5-1 | CASSLRQGRNQPQHF
TRBD1 | TRBJ1-6 | TRBV28 | CASTKFPIRTGGPPLHF
TRBD2 | TRBJ2-5 | TRBV11-2 | CASSLKLKKRGGSGTQYF
NA | TRBJ2-3 | TRBV5-1 | CASSLGTGSDTQYF
TRBD1 | TRBJ2-5 | TRBV20-1 | CCASPSPGTGMQTQYF
NA | TRBJ2-7 | TRBV6-5 | CASSYRGDRTYEQYF
NA | TRBJ1-6 | TRBV7-2 | CASTAGLRNSPLHF
TRBD2 | TRBJ2-3 | TRBV7-9 | CSSSLWGTSGSTDTQYF
NA | TRBJ1-4 | TRBV5-1 | CASSLQGYHEKLFF
TRBD1 | TRBJ2-7 | TRBV2 | CASSPIGQGEQYF
NA | TRBJ2-2 | TRBV6-5 | CASSYTIGGGELFF
NA | TRBJ1-1 | TRBV4-3 | CASSQEAQGRGAEAFF
NA | TRBJ2-1 | TRBV11-2 | CASSSGSWDEQFF
NA | TRBJ1-1 | TRBV6-5 | CASSFPRAEAEAFF
NA | TRBJ2-1 | TRBV24-1 | CATSDPTGRNEQFF
NA | TRBJ1-1 | TRBV27 | CASRGGGNTEAFF
TRBD2 | TRBJ2-7 | TRBV4-3 | CASSQDPGEGEQYF
NA | TRBJ1-2 | TRBV20-1 | CSARTGLPDYGYTF
NA | TRBJ2-2 | TRBV6-5 | CASSYERTSAGELFF
TRBD2 | TRBJ2-3 | TRBV6-5 | CASSYGGRASDTQYF
TRBD2 | TRBJ2-7 | TRBV4-1 | CASSQGPTSGGLLEQYF
NA | TRBJ1-2 | TRBV9 | CASSVGGQNYGYTF
NA | TRBJ1-1 | TRBV4-1 | CASKGGNTEAFF